Presented here are 17 T cell receptor beta chains from one specimen sequenced in a study of neurological immune-mediated disorders. TCRdb re-called the 5' RACE reads through MiXCR, storing one row per CDR3 protein. This repertoire shows about 33,000 distinct CDR3 sequences, about 1.6% found once; its top ten account for 7.5% to 10%. Input material: PBMCs. These receptors all come from a woman between 25 and 40 years old with multiple sclerosis.

The table lists this clonotype with many counts. The V call is TRBV12-3 or TRBV12-4, the J call TRBJ2-7; D gene uncertain. The CDR3 spans 14 residues. Deletions cut 5 bases from V and 6 bases from J, with 17 bases between. CDR3 sequence: CASSPQSARSEQYF. In DNA, the CDR3 is TGTGCCAGCAGTCCCCAATCCGCGCGGAGCGAGCAGTACTTC.

This clonotype showed up many times. The chain employs TRBV5-4 and TRBJ1-2; D is perhaps TRBD1 (5 bases). The CDR3 has 14 amino acids. CDR1 SGHNT and CDR2 YYREEE come from the germline V gene (reference sequence). The V and J ends lost 1 base and 0 bases respectively, with 7 bases between them. In DNA, the CDR3 is TGTGCCAGCAGCTTGACAGGAGCTAACTATGGCTACACCTTC. This gives the protein CASSLTGANYGYTF.

This clonotype has ten or more counts. V is TRBV20-1 and J is TRBJ1-5; D is possibly TRBD1 (6 bases). Germline values: CDR1 DFQATT, CDR2 SNEGSKA (reference sequence). V was clipped by 2 bases and J by 6 bases, with 20 bases between them. The CDR3 is made up of 16 amino acids. This CDR3 reads CSARNQRRGAGQPQHF. The DNA of the CDR3 is TGCAGTGCTAGAAACCAGAGGAGGGGGGCAGGTCAGCCCCAGCATTTT.

This clonotype was counted many times. The genes are TRBV4-1 and TRBJ1-5; D ambiguous. Trimming shortened V by 3 bases and J by 5 bases, and 8 bases separated the two germline ends. Germline-derived CDR1 and CDR2 are MGHRA and YSYEKL. The CDR3 has 13 amino acids. CDR3 sequence: CASSQVTDQPQHF. The CDR3 coding sequence is TGCGCCAGCAGCCAGGTCACAGATCAGCCCCAGCATTTT.

This clonotype was seen ten or more times. V gene TRBV5-1 combines with J gene TRBJ2-2; unclear D gene. V gave up 7 bases and J gave up 0 bases, with 7 bases separating them. Germline CDR1 is SGHRS and CDR2 is YFSETQ. This CDR3 has 13 amino acids. The CDR3 nucleotides are TGCGCCAGCGGGATATCGAACACCGGGGAGCTGTTTTTT. Its translation: CASGISNTGELFF.

This clonotype has ten or more counts. The rearrangement uses TRBV20-1 and TRBJ1-5; D remains ambiguous. This CDR3 is built from 12 residues. V shed 6 bases and J shed 8 bases, with 14 bases lying between them. CDR1 and CDR2 (germline): DFQATT, SNEGSKA (reference sequence). CDR3 sequence: CSARMGGKPQHF. CDR3 bases: TGCAGTGCCAGAATGGGAGGGAAGCCCCAGCATTTT.

This clonotype was detected many times. The chain joins TRBV5-1 to TRBJ2-5; maybe TRBD1 (5 bases). The V gene's germline CDR1 is SGHRS and CDR2 YFSETQ. The CDR3 is 13 amino acids. Trimming left V 0 bases short and J 3 bases short, with 6 bases between. CDR3 region: CASSLGREETQYF. CDR3 DNA sequence: TGCGCCAGCAGCTTGGGCAGGGAAGAGACCCAGTACTTC.

This clonotype showed up many times. The genes are TRBV9 and TRBJ2-7; D uncertain. Germline V lookup: CDR1 SGDLS, CDR2 YYNGEE. The V and J ends lost 3 bases and 2 bases respectively, with 9 bases between them. The CDR3 spans 13 residues. The CDR3, as DNA: TGTGCCAGCAGCGGAGGCAGAGCCTACGAGCAGTACTTC. Translation gives CASSGGRAYEQYF.

This clonotype came up many times. The chain carries TRBV10-3 and TRBJ2-1, with 8 bases aligning to TRBD2. V gave up 2 bases and J gave up 4 bases; unmatched junction bases: 4. The CDR3 has 15 amino acids. Germline values: CDR1 ENHRY, CDR2 SYGVKD. CDR3 protein: CAISEGVAGYNEQFF. The CDR3, as DNA: TGTGCCATCAGTGAGGGTGTAGCGGGGTACAATGAGCAGTTCTTC.

This clonotype was recorded at least ten times. This sequence joins TRBV10-3 and TRBJ2-7; 10 nucleotides agree with TRBD2. Germline CDR1 and CDR2: ENHRY and SYGVKD. The CDR3 length is 14 residues. V lost 8 bases, J lost 1 base, and 5 bases stayed unmatched. The CDR3: CAIGLAGGSYEQYF. The CDR3 nucleotides read TGTGCCATCGGTTTAGCGGGGGGATCCTACGAGCAGTACTTC.

This clonotype was recorded many times. The rearrangement links TRBV5-1 to TRBJ2-2; 12 nucleotides agree with TRBD1. Germline lookup yields CDR1 SGHRS and CDR2 YFSETQ. This CDR3 spans 15 amino acids. The ends lost 10 bases at V and 5 bases at J; junction bases unmatched: 9. CDR3 sequence: CASGTGGAYTGELFF. The CDR3 region has the DNA TGCGCCTCCGGGACAGGGGGCGCGTATACCGGGGAGCTGTTTTTT.

This clonotype was counted ten times or more. The rearrangement links TRBV29-1 to TRBJ1-2, with D possibly TRBD1 on 5 matching bases. V lost 3 bases to trimming and J lost 4 bases, with 12 bases between them. Germline CDR1 reads SQVTM; CDR2 reads ANQGSEA. The length of the CDR3 is 13 residues. The CDR3: CSVDIRGSYGYTF. The CDR3 nucleotides are TGCAGCGTTGATATCCGGGGGTCCTATGGCTACACCTTC.

In its sample, this clonotype was seen many times. The chain employs TRBV5-1 and TRBJ2-7; no definite D call. Germline V gene data show CDR1 as SGHRS and CDR2 as YFSETQ. V lost 0 bases, J lost 1 base, and 8 bases lay in between. This CDR3 comprises 14 residues. The CDR3 nucleotides are TGCGCCAGCAGCTTGGATGTCAGATCCTACGAGCAGTACTTC. Translating gives CASSLDVRSYEQYF.

This clonotype was detected ten times or more. This sequence joins TRBV7-9 and TRBJ1-2; D gene ambiguous. The CDR3 covers 15 residues. Per germline, CDR1 SEHNR and CDR2 FQNEAQ (reference sequence). V was pared by 2 bases and J by 6 bases, with 16 bases between. CDR3 coding DNA: TGTGCCAGCAGCTTACCCACCGGGCTCAAGAATGGCTACACCTTC. Translating it yields CASSLPTGLKNGYTF. The complete variable domain, with remaining parts taken from reference TRBV7-9 and TRBJ1-2, reads DTGVSQNPRHKITKRGQNVTFRCDPISEHNRLYWYRQTLGQGPEFLTYFQNEAQLEKSRLLSDRFSAERPKGSFSTLEIQRTEQGDSAMYLCASSLPTGLKNGYTFGSGTRLTVV.

This clonotype was detected many times. The chain recombines TRBV12-3 or TRBV12-4 with TRBJ2-2, with D tentatively TRBD1 (5 bases). This CDR3 has 14 amino acids. V lost 6 bases and J 0 bases, leaving 8 bases between the germline ends. CDR3 sequence reads: CASRVTANTGELFF. CDR3 nucleotides: TGTGCCAGCAGGGTGACAGCGAACACCGGGGAGCTGTTTTTT.

This clonotype was counted ten times or more. This rearrangement joins TRBV7-2 to TRBJ2-5; possibly TRBD2 for D (7 bases). This CDR3 has 14 residues. Germline V gene sequence: CDR1 SGHTA, CDR2 FQGNSA. Trimming shortened V by 3 bases and J by 7 bases, and 15 bases separated the two germline ends. CDR3 coding DNA: TGTGCCAGCAGCTTGACGGGGGGCCCGGGGACCCAGTACTTC. This gives the protein CASSLTGGPGTQYF. Looking up the rest from reference TRBV7-2 and TRBJ2-5 gives the full variable domain: GAGVSQSPSNKVTEKGKDVELRCDPISGHTALYWYRQSLGQGLEFLIYFQGNSAPDKSGLPSDRFSAERTGGSVSTLTIQRTQQEDSAVYLCASSLTGGPGTQYFGPGTRLLVL.

This clonotype was picked up many times. The genes are TRBV4-3 and TRBJ1-1, with D unclear. Trimming cost V 2 bases and J 4 bases, with 17 bases left between them. Looked up from germline, CDR1 is LGHNA and CDR2 is YSLEER. The CDR3 is made up of 16 amino acids. CDR3 nucleotides: TGCGCCAGCAGCCAACGGGTTGCAGCGACTGCCACTGAAGCTTTCTTT. Translating gives CASSQRVAATATEAFF.